These T cell receptor beta chains were read from a single sample in a study of sequential checkpoint blockade in melanoma. Measured with immunoSEQ multiplex PCR; TCRdb has only the in-frame clones, and not every one. The sample records approximately 34,000 clones, about four fifths being singletons. The source material was CD8+ T cells sorted from blood (inferred from file names), sampled from a patient given nivolumab and ipilimumab in sequence. The source of these receptors is a human donor with melanoma. CDR3s include the opening cysteine and the closing phenylalanine or tryptophan. The D gene is left open where the match is weak. Expanded clones are given a class, and other clones once, few, many or no size at all.

D: TRBD2
J: TRBJ2-3
size: once
V: TRBV7-2
CDR3: CASSRTSGGADTQYF
DNA: TGTGCCAGCAGCCGTACTAGCGGGGGAGCAGATACGCAGTATTTT

D: -
J: TRBJ1-2
size: -
V: TRBV15
CDR3: CATSSATGVWDYGYTF
DNA: TGTGCCACCAGCAGTGCGACAGGAGTTTGGGACTATGGCTACACCTTC

D: TRBD2
J: TRBJ2-5
size: -
V: TRBV2
CDR3: CASSEFSGRGGETQYF
DNA: TGTGCCAGCAGTGAATTCAGCGGGAGAGGGGGAGAGACCCAGTACTTC

D: TRBD1
J: TRBJ1-2
size: -
V: TRBV10-2
CDR3: CATTGQGTNYGYTF
DNA: TGCGCCACCACGGGACAGGGGACGAACTATGGCTACACCTTC

D: TRBD1
J: TRBJ2-7
size: -
V: TRBV27
CDR3: CASSYGQGAYEQYF
DNA: TGTGCCAGCAGTTACGGACAGGGGGCATACGAGCAGTACTTC

D: -
J: TRBJ2-2
size: -
V: TRBV6-5
CDR3: CASSYSRGSGELFF
DNA: TGTGCCAGCAGTTACTCGCGAGGGTCCGGGGAGCTGTTTTTT

D: -
J: TRBJ2-7
size: -
V: TRBV6-1
CDR3: CASQGELGYEQYF
DNA: TGTGCCAGCCAAGGGGAACTGGGATACGAGCAGTACTTC

D: -
J: TRBJ2-7
size: few
V: TRBV7-8
CDR3: CASSLGLSYEQYF
DNA: TGTGCCAGCAGCTTAGGTCTCTCCTACGAGCAGTACTTC

D: -
J: TRBJ1-1
size: -
V: TRBV9
CDR3: CASSPSGFTEAFF
DNA: TGTGCCAGCAGCCCCAGCGGGTTCACTGAAGCTTTCTTT

D: TRBD2
J: TRBJ2-7
size: -
V: TRBV11-2
CDR3: CASSFSGGGYEQYF
DNA: TGTGCCAGCAGCTTCAGCGGGGGGGGCTACGAGCAGTACTTC

D: TRBD2
J: TRBJ2-3
size: -
V: TRBV5-4
CDR3: CASSAGLAGIEDTQYF
DNA: TGTGCCAGCAGCGCGGGACTAGCGGGGATCGAGGATACGCAGTATTTT

D: -
J: TRBJ1-2
size: -
V: TRBV27
CDR3: CASSSDTFFTDGYTF
DNA: TGTGCCAGCAGTTCGGACACCTTCTTTACGGATGGCTACACCTTC

D: -
J: TRBJ1-2
size: few
V: TRBV7-9
CDR3: CASSLGGGYTF
DNA: TGTGCCAGCAGCTTAGGAGGGGGCTACACCTTC

D: TRBD1
J: TRBJ1-4
size: -
V: TRBV6-1
CDR3: CASSEPGQGWEKLFF
DNA: TGTGCCAGCAGTGAACCGGGACAGGGTTGGGAAAAACTGTTTTTT

D: TRBD2
J: TRBJ2-7
size: -
V: TRBV27
CDR3: CASSLRLAGYYEQYF
DNA: TGTGCCAGCAGTCTCAGACTAGCGGGATACTACGAGCAGTACTTC

D: -
J: TRBJ1-2
size: -
V: TRBV2
CDR3: CAWGGENINYGYTF
DNA: TGTGCTTGGGGTGGGGAGAATATAAACTATGGCTACACCTTC